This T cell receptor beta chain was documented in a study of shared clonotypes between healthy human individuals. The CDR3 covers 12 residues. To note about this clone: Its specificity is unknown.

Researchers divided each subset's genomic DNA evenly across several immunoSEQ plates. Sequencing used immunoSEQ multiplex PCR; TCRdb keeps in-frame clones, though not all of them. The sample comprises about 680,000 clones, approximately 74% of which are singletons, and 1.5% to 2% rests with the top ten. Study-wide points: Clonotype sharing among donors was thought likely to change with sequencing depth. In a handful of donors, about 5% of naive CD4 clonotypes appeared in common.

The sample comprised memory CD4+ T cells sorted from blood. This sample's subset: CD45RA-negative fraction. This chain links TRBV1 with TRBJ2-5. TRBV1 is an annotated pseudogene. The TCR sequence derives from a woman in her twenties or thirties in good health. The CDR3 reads CTSSHRLPAQYF. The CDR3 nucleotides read TGCACCAGCAGCCACCGGCTGCCTGCCCAGTACTTC.